The rows below give T cell receptor beta chains drawn from one sample of a study of response to subunit inactivated influenza vaccine. MiXCR was run by TCRdb on the RT-PCR reads, yielding one entry per CDR3 protein. The sample carries roughly 650,000 distinct CDR3 sequences, 14% recorded once. Sequenced material: PBMCs from blood, taken about 14 days before vaccination. Receptors originate from a man aged 50 to 59 who received an inactivated influenza vaccine. Each CDR3 is given with its conserved first and last residue. A D gene is named only where the DNA matches it firmly. Only some rows state a clone size, as once, few, many or a class for expanded clones.

.	TRBV7-2	TRBD2	TRBJ2-2	TGTGCCAGCAGCTCCCCGGGGGGGGGAACCGGGGAGCTGTTTTTT	CASSSPGGGTGELFF
.	TRBV6-5	.	TRBJ2-1	TGTGCCAGCAGTTACTCGAGTAGGGGAAGGTACAATGAGCAGTTCTTC	CASSYSSRGRYNEQFF
many	TRBV7-9	TRBD2	TRBJ2-5	TGTGCCAGCAGCTTAGCTGGGGCGGGGGTTAAAGAGACCCAGTACTTC	CASSLAGAGVKETQYF
.	TRBV6-4	.	TRBJ2-2	TGTGCCAGCAGTGACTCTACTTTCCGGGGATACAGCGGCGGGGAGCTGTTTTTT	CASSDSTFRGYSGGELFF
few	TRBV6-2/TRBV6-3	.	TRBJ2-1	TGTGCCAGCAGTTACGAGGGACGGACGAAAAATGAGCAGTTCTTC	CASSYEGRTKNEQFF
few	TRBV4-2	.	TRBJ1-3	TGTGCCAGCAGCCACAGGGGTGGAGGCAACACCATATATTTT	CASSHRGGGNTIYF
few	TRBV7-2	.	TRBJ1-4	TGTGCCAGCAGCTTAGTAGGCAGGCCAAATGAAAAACTGTTTTTT	CASSLVGRPNEKLFF
.	TRBV9	.	TRBJ2-2	TGTGCCAGCAGCGTGCAGTCGAGTCCCGCGAACACCGGGGAGCTGTTTTTT	CASSVQSSPANTGELFF
many	TRBV12-3/TRBV12-4	TRBD1	TRBJ2-7	TGTGCCAGCAGCCACACAAGACAGGGGAGCCACGAGCAGTACTTC	CASSHTRQGSHEQYF
.	TRBV4-3	TRBD1	TRBJ2-1	TGCGCCAGCAGCCAAGAGGACAGGTACAATGAGCAGTTCTTC	CASSQEDRYNEQFF
few	TRBV29-1	TRBD2	TRBJ2-3	TGCAGCGTTGATAGCGGGAGTAGAGATACGCAGTATTTT	CSVDSGSRDTQYF
.	TRBV4-3	.	TRBJ1-6	TGCGCCAGCAGCCAAGACCCGGAAAATTCACCCCTCCACTTT	CASSQDPENSPLHF
.	TRBV4-1	.	TRBJ2-1	TGCGCCAGCAGCCCACAGGGAAGGACCCTCCACAATGAGCAGTTCTTC	CASSPQGRTLHNEQFF
many	TRBV24-1	.	TRBJ2-2	TGTGCCACCAGTGCTAACCAAGTCACCGGGGAGCTGTTTTTT	CATSANQVTGELFF
.	TRBV10-3	TRBD1	TRBJ2-2	TGTGCCATCAGGGGGGACAGGGAAGTTACCGGGGAGCTGTTTTTT	CAIRGDREVTGELFF
few	TRBV20-1	TRBD2	TRBJ2-3	TGCAGTGCTCTGACGGGGGAGGGGACAGATACGCAGTATTTT	CSALTGEGTDTQYF
many	TRBV29-1	.	TRBJ2-1	TGCAGCGTTGAAGATCTGATAGTTTCAAAGTTCTTC	CSVEDLIVSKFF
few	TRBV20-1	TRBD1	TRBJ2-5	TGCAGTGCTCCAATTTGGGACAGGGCCCCGGAGACCCAGTACTTC	CSAPIWDRAPETQYF
.	TRBV7-2	TRBD1	TRBJ1-1	TGTGCCAGCAGCCTCCTTACAGGGGGCACTGAAGCTTTCTTT	CASSLLTGGTEAFF
few	TRBV5-5	.	TRBJ2-1	TGTGCCTCTTCAGCGCAGGGCAGGGTTCCCCATGAGCAGTTCTTC	CASSAQGRVPHEQFF
.	TRBV28	.	TRBJ1-5	TGTGCCAGCAGTCGGGACACCAGGACCAATCTGCCCCAGCATTTT	CASSRDTRTNLPQHF
.	TRBV27	TRBD1	TRBJ1-3	TGTGCCAGCAGTCCGACGACAGGGGCTGGTGGAAACACCATATATTTT	CASSPTTGAGGNTIYF
few	TRBV20-1	.	TRBJ2-3	TGCAGTGCTAGAGATTCAGGGACGAGGACAGATACGCAGTATTTT	CSARDSGTRTDTQYF
once	TRBV29-1	.	TRBJ2-3	TGCAGCGGATCCAGGGATCTAGCAGATACGCAGTATTTT	CSGSRDLADTQYF
many	TRBV28	TRBD2	TRBJ2-3	TGTGCCAGCAGTTTCCCGCCGGGTACTAGCGGGAGGCTCAACACAGATACGCAGTATTTT	CASSFPPGTSGRLNTDTQYF
many	TRBV6-2/TRBV6-3	TRBD2	TRBJ2-2	TGTGCCAGCAGCCCTAGCGGGAGACTAAACACCGGGGAGCTGTTTTTT	CASSPSGRLNTGELFF
.	TRBV6-1	.	TRBJ1-5	TGTGCCAGCAGTGAAGCGAGTACCACAGTCCAGCCCCAGCATTTT	CASSEASTTVQPQHF
few	TRBV14	.	TRBJ2-2	TGTGCCAGCAGCCACCTCGGGAAGAACACCGGGGAGCTGTTTTTT	CASSHLGKNTGELFF
.	TRBV20-1	.	TRBJ2-1	TGCAGTGCTAGGGACGGACGGGGGCAGTTCTTC	CSARDGRGQFF
.	TRBV5-1	.	TRBJ1-1	TGCGCCAGCAGCTTGGCCGCGGAGTTCACTGAAGCTTTCTTT	CASSLAAEFTEAFF
few	TRBV29-1	TRBD1	TRBJ2-5	TGCAGCCACCCCCCCAACGGCAGGGGGCGAGAGACCCAGTACTTC	CSHPPNGRGRETQYF
.	TRBV28	.	TRBJ2-1	TGTGCCAGTAGATTTAGGGAGCAGTTCTTC	CASRFREQFF
.	TRBV15	.	TRBJ2-2	TGTGCCACCAGAACAGGCCCTACCGGGGAGCTGTTTTTT	CATRTGPTGELFF
many	TRBV29-1	.	TRBJ2-7	TGCAGCGTTGAAGAGGGGAGCTCCTACGAGCAGTACTTC	CSVEEGSSYEQYF
.	TRBV4-3	TRBD2	TRBJ2-1	TGCGCCAGCAGCCAAGATCTGGCTAGCGGCTCCTACAATGAGCAGTTCTTC	CASSQDLASGSYNEQFF
.	TRBV5-1	.	TRBJ2-3	TGCGCCAGCAGCTTGGCAACGACTACCTACACAGATACGCAGTATTTT	CASSLATTTYTDTQYF